The 21 T cell receptor beta chains reported below all come from one sample, sequenced in a study of response to subunit inactivated influenza vaccine. TCRdb reanalysed the RT-PCR reads using MiXCR and keeps one entry per CDR3 protein. The sample yields about 650,000 distinct CDR3 sequences, around 16% seen once. The sequenced sample was PBMCs from blood, obtained 11 to 12 days after vaccination. The origin of the receptors is a man aged 45-60 years who received an inactivated influenza vaccine.

This clonotype showed up many times. The rearrangement uses TRBV7-6 and TRBJ2-3; the match to TRBD1 covers 10 bases. The CDR3 consists of 15 residues. CDR1 is SGHVS and CDR2 is FNYEAQ in the germline V gene. Trimming took 3 bases from V and 5 from J; bases not matched to a gene: 5. CDR3: CASSLRTGGEDTQYF. DNA for the CDR3: TGTGCCAGCAGCTTGAGGACAGGGGGGGAAGATACGCAGTATTTT.

The chain carries TRBV5-1 and TRBJ2-3, with D maybe TRBD2 (5 bases). The CDR3 is made up of 14 amino acids. Germline V gene lookup returns CDR1 SGHRS and CDR2 YFSETQ. V lost 4 bases, J lost 4 bases, and 13 bases lay in between. The CDR3 region has the DNA TGCGCCAGCAGCCCAAGGACCGGGGCAGATACGCAGTATTTT. Translated, it gives CASSPRTGADTQYF.

V and J are TRBV18 and TRBJ2-1; D is ambiguous. CDR1 is KGHSH and CDR2 is LQKENI in the germline V gene. Deletions cut 2 bases from V and 0 bases from J, with 11 bases between. The CDR3 is 16 amino acids. CDR3 sequence: CASSPSIVNSYNEQFF. In nucleotides, the CDR3 is TGTGCCAGCTCACCATCGATCGTAAACTCCTACAATGAGCAGTTCTTC.

This clonotype was observed a few times. The chain employs TRBV7-9 and TRBJ2-3; D unclear. Trimming shortened V by 5 bases and J by 3 bases, and 15 bases separated the two germline ends. There are 15 residues in the CDR3. CDR1 and CDR2 from the germline V gene are SEHNR and FQNEAQ (reference sequence). The CDR3 coding sequence is TGTGCCAGCAGCCCCGCCGCAGGAAGGACAGATACGCAGTATTTT. Amino acid sequence: CASSPAAGRTDTQYF.

This clonotype was recorded many times. The V call is TRBV2, the J call TRBJ2-5; a weak D match, TRBD1 (5 bases). CDR1 SNHLY and CDR2 FYNNEI come from the germline V gene. The CDR3 extends over 13 amino acids. Trimming shortened V by 5 bases and J by 4 bases, and 11 bases separated the two germline ends. The CDR3 here is CASSKNRGETQYF. CDR3 nucleotide sequence: TGTGCCAGCAGTAAGAATAGGGGAGAGACCCAGTACTTC. The full variable domain, rest sourced from reference TRBV2 and TRBJ2-5, is EPEVTQTPSHQVTQMGQEVILRCVPISNHLYFYWYRQILGQKVEFLVSFYNNEISEKSEIFDDQFSVERPDGSNFTLKIRSTKLEDSAMYFCASSKNRGETQYFGPGTRLLVL.

This clonotype was recorded many times. This chain links TRBV3-1 with TRBJ2-1; 9 bases map to TRBD2. V trimming: 3 bases; J trimming: 0 bases; junction bases outside the gene matches: 3. CDR3 length equals 16 residues. Looked up from germline, CDR1 is LGHDT and CDR2 is YNNKEL (reference sequence). This CDR3 is CASSQTSGRSYNEQFF. The DNA for the CDR3 is TGTGCCAGCAGCCAGACTAGCGGCCGCTCCTACAATGAGCAGTTCTTC.

The V gene is TRBV9, the J gene TRBJ2-7; D not resolved. Germline V CDR1 and CDR2: SGDLS, YYNGEE. Trimming took off 0 bases at V and 3 bases at J, with 10 bases between the two ends. The CDR3 runs to 14 residues. DNA for the CDR3: TGTGCCAGCAGCGTAGGGGGTGGGATCTACGAGCAGTACTTC. This translates into CASSVGGGIYEQYF.

This clonotype has just a few counts. The chain joins TRBV19 to TRBJ1-5; TRBD1 is a possible D gene (5 bases). Looked up from germline, CDR1 is LNHDA and CDR2 is SQIVND (reference sequence). The CDR3 sequence is 15 residues long. V lost 4 bases and J 4 bases, leaving 14 bases between the germline ends. The CDR3 protein is CASSNGGAFNQPQHF. In DNA form, the CDR3 reads TGTGCCAGTAGTAACGGCGGGGCCTTTAATCAGCCCCAGCATTTT.

This chain links TRBV13 with TRBJ2-1; D may match TRBD1 or TRBD2 (5 bases each). From germline, CDR1 is PRHDT and CDR2 FYEKMQ (reference sequence). The CDR3 contains 17 residues. The V and J ends lost 5 bases and 8 bases respectively, with 25 bases between them. The CDR3, as DNA: TGTGCCAGCAGCCCGAGTTCCGGGGCAGGGATTCTCTATGAGCAGTTCTTC. Protein sequence: CASSPSSGAGILYEQFF.

This clonotype turned up a few times. The V call is TRBV12-3 or TRBV12-4, the J call TRBJ2-5, with TRBD2 matching 8 bases. The CDR3 is made up of 15 amino acids. The V gene end was trimmed by 3 bases and the J gene end by 4 bases; junction bases not matched to a gene: 7. The CDR3 nucleotides read TGTGCCAGCAGTTTTGCCGGGAGCGGGGGAGAGACCCAGTACTTC. Its protein product is CASSFAGSGGETQYF.

There are many counts of this clonotype. This rearrangement joins TRBV7-9 to TRBJ2-1; weak D call: TRBD2 (5 bases). The germline gives CDR1 SEHNR, CDR2 FQNEAQ (reference sequence). V was trimmed by 2 bases and J by 0 bases, leaving 8 bases between them. The CDR3 totals 15 residues. The CDR3 loop reads CASSLLGSSYNEQFF. Written as DNA, the CDR3 is TGTGCCAGCAGCTTACTGGGGAGCTCCTACAATGAGCAGTTCTTC. The full variable domain, with the rest looked up from reference TRBV7-9 and TRBJ2-1, is DTGVSQNPRHKITKRGQNVTFRCDPISEHNRLYWYRQTLGQGPEFLTYFQNEAQLEKSRLLSDRFSAERPKGSFSTLEIQRTEQGDSAMYLCASSLLGSSYNEQFFGPGTRLTVL.

There are a few counts of this clonotype. V usage is TRBV5-4 and J usage is TRBJ2-1; no firm D call. CDR1 is SGHNT and CDR2 is YYREEE in the germline V gene (reference sequence). The CDR3 spans 16 residues. V gave up 4 bases and J gave up 0 bases, with 14 bases separating them. DNA of the CDR3: TGTGCCAGCAGCCCAGGTGGGCGCGGCTCCTACAATGAGCAGTTCTTC. Translated: CASSPGGRGSYNEQFF.

This rearrangement joins TRBV3-1 to TRBJ2-5; D may be TRBD1 (6 bases). Between the trimmed V and J ends, which lost 1 base and 3 bases, there was a span of 15 bases. Per germline, CDR1 LGHDT and CDR2 YNNKEL (reference sequence). The CDR3 totals 16 residues. CDR3 protein: CASSQAKRGGKETQYF. Written as DNA, the CDR3 is TGTGCCAGCAGCCAAGCTAAAAGAGGGGGAAAAGAGACCCAGTACTTC.

This clonotype was seen only a few times. The V and J genes are TRBV6-5 and TRBJ1-6; D gene ambiguous. The germline gives CDR1 MNHEY, CDR2 SVGAGI. V shed 4 bases and J shed 12 bases, with 13 bases lying between them. This CDR3 region has 13 residues. The CDR3 DNA reads TGTGCCAGCAGTTCCAATGGACTTCTACCCCTCCACTTT. It codes for CASSSNGLLPLHF.

This clonotype was observed a handful of times. The J gene is TRBJ2-7, the V gene TRBV5-1, with TRBD1 identical over 9 bases. Trimming at V came to 4 bases and at J to 6 bases, leaving 8 bases not matched to a gene. CDR1 and CDR2 from the germline V gene are SGHRS and YFSETQ. The CDR3 totals 14 residues. This CDR3 is CASSERDRASEQYF. In DNA form, the CDR3 reads TGCGCCAGCAGCGAACGGGACAGGGCATCCGAGCAGTACTTC.

This clonotype has more than one count but fewer than ten. This rearrangement joins TRBV20-1 to TRBJ2-2; D unclear. Germline V gives CDR1 DFQATT, CDR2 SNEGSKA (reference sequence). CDR3 length: 13 residues. Trimming cost V 3 bases and J 4 bases, with 9 bases left between them. The CDR3 loop reads CSASMRSTGELFF. As DNA, the CDR3 is TGCAGTGCTAGTATGCGCTCCACCGGGGAGCTGTTTTTT.

This clonotype was counted at least ten times. CDR3 bases: TGTGCCAGCAGTTTAGTAGCGGGATCCTACGAGCAGTACTTC. This gives the protein CASSLVAGSYEQYF. The chain combines TRBV12-3 or TRBV12-4 with TRBJ2-7; 8 nucleotides line up with TRBD2. CDR3 length equals 14 residues. Unmatched junction bases numbered 0, after V lost 1 base and J lost 1 base.

This clonotype was seen only a few times. The chain joins TRBV11-3 to TRBJ1-1; 7 bases agree with TRBD1. Germline V lookup: CDR1 SGHNT, CDR2 YENEEA. The CDR3 spans 13 residues. V dropped 5 bases and J dropped 6; count of bases not matched to a gene: 6. The CDR3 is CASSPGQWAEAFF. The DNA of the CDR3 is TGTGCCAGCAGCCCGGGACAGTGGGCTGAAGCTTTCTTT.

This chain joins TRBV18 and TRBJ1-5, with 7 bases that match TRBD1. Trimming at V came to 2 bases and at J to 2 bases, leaving 3 bases not matched to a gene. Germline assignment: CDR1 KGHSH and CDR2 LQKENI. The CDR3 spans 15 residues. In DNA, the CDR3 is TGTGCCAGCTCACCAAGGGGACAGCGCAATCAGCCCCAGCATTTT. Its translation is CASSPRGQRNQPQHF.

V gene TRBV12-3 or TRBV12-4 combines with J gene TRBJ2-1; TRBD2 aligns across 12 bases. V lost 2 bases, J lost 4 bases, and 3 bases stayed unmatched. This CDR3 region has 16 residues. The chain's CDR3 is CASSLSSGGVYNEQFF. DNA of the CDR3: TGTGCCAGCAGTTTATCTAGCGGGGGGGTTTACAATGAGCAGTTCTTC.

This chain connects TRBV20-1 to TRBJ2-1; TRBD2 aligns across 9 bases. Germline V lookup: CDR1 DFQATT, CDR2 SNEGSKA (reference sequence). The CDR3 is 14 amino acids. V lost 6 bases and J lost 10; bases outside the gene matches: 13. The CDR3 coding sequence is TGCAGTGCGGAGGGCGGCGGGGGGGTTCCGGAGCAGTTCTTC. As protein: CSAEGGGGVPEQFF.